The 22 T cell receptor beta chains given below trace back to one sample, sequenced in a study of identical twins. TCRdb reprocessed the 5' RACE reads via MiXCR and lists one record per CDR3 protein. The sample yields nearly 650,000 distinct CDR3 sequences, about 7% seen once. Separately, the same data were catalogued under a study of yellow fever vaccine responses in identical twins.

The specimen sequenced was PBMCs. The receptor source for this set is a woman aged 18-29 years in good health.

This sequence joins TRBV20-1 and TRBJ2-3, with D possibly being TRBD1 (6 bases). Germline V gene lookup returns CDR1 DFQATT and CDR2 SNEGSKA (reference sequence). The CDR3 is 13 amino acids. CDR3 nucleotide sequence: TGCTTTGGGGGCCAGCCCACGTCGGATACGCAGTATTTT. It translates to CFGGQPTSDTQYF.

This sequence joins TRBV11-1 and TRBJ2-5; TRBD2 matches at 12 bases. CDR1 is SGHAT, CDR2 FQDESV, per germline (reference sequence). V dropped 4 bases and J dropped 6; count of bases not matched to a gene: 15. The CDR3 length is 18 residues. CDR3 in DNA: TGTGCCAGCAGCTCGGACACAGGACTAGCGGGAACTGTAAAGACCCAGTACTTC. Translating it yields CASSSDTGLAGTVKTQYF.

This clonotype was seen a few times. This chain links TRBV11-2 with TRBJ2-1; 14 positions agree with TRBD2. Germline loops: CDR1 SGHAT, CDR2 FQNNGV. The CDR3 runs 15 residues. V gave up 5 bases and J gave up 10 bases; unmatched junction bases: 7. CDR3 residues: CASSTETSGRGEQFF. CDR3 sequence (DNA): TGTGCCAGCAGCACCGAGACTAGCGGGAGGGGAGAGCAGTTCTTC.

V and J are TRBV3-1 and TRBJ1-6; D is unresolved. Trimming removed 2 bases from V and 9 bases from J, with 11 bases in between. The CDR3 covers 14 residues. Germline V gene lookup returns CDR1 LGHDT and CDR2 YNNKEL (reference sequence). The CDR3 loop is CASSQPGLGSPLHF. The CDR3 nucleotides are TGTGCCAGCAGCCAACCCGGTTTGGGTTCACCCCTCCACTTT.

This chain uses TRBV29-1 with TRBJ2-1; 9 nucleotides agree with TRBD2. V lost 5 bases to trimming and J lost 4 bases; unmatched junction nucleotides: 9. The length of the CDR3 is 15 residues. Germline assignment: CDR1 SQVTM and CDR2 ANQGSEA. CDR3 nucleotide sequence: TGCAGCGTTCGCGCGAGACTAGCGGTATACAATGAGCAGTTCTTC. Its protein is CSVRARLAVYNEQFF.

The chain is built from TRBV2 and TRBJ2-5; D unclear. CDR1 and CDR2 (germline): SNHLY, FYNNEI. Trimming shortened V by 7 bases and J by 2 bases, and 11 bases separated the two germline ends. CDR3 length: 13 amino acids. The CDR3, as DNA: TGTGCCAGCATGATTAGGCCTCAAGAGACCCAGTACTTC. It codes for CASMIRPQETQYF.

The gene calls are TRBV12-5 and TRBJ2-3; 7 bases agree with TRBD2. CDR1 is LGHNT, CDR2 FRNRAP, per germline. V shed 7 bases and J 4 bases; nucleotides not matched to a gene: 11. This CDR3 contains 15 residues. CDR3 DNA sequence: TGTGCTAGTGTGCGGAGCGGGAACGCCGCAGATACGCAGTATTTT. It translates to CASVRSGNAADTQYF.

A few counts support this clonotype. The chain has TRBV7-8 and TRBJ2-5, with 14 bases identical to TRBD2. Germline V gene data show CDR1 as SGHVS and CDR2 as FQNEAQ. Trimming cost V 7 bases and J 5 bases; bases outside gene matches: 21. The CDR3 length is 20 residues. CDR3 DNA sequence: TGTGCCAGCAACCCCCGACCCGGGACTAGCGGGAGAGGGGCGGGTGAGACCCAGTACTTC. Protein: CASNPRPGTSGRGAGETQYF.

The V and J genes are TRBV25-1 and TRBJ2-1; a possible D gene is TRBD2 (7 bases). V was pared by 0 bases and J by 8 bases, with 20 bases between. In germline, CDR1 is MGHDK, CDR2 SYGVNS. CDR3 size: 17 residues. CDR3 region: CASSEYRDLRGQDEQFF. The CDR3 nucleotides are TGTGCCAGCAGTGAATATAGGGACTTGCGGGGGCAGGATGAGCAGTTCTTC.

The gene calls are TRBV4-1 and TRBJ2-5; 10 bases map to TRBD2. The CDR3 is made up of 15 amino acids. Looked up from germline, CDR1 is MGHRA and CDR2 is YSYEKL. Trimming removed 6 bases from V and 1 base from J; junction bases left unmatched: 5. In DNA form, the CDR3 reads TGCGCCAGCAGACCCGGACTAGCGGCCCAAGAGACCCAGTACTTC. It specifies CASRPGLAAQETQYF.

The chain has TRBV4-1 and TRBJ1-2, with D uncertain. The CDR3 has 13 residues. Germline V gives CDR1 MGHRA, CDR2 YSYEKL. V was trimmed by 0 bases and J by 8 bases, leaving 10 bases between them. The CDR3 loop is CASSQEGRLGYTF. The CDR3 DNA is TGCGCCAGCAGCCAAGAGGGGAGGCTCGGCTACACCTTC.

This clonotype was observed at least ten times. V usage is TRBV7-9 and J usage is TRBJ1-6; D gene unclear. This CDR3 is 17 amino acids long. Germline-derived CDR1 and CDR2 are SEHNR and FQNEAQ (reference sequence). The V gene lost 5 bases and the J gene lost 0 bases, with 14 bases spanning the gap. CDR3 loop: CASSPRTGFSYNSPLHF. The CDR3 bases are TGTGCCAGCAGCCCAAGGACGGGATTCTCCTATAATTCACCCCTCCACTTT. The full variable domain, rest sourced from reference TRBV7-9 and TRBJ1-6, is DTGVSQNPRHKITKRGQNVTFRCDPISEHNRLYWYRQTLGQGPEFLTYFQNEAQLEKSRLLSDRFSAERPKGSFSTLEIQRTEQGDSAMYLCASSPRTGFSYNSPLHFGNGTRLTVT.

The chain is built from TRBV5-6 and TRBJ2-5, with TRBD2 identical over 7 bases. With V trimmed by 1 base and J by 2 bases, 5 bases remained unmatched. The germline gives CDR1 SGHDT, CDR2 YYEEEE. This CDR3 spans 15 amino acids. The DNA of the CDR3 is TGTGCCAGCAGCTTGACGGGGACTATACAAGAGACCCAGTACTTC. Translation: CASSLTGTIQETQYF.

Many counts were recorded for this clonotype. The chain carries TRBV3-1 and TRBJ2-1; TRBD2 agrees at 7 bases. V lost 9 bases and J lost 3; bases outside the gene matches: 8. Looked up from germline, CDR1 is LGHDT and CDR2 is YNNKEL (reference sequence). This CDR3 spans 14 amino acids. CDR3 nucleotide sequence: TGTGCCAGTAAGACGGCTAGCGGCTACAATGAGCAGTTCTTC. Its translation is CASKTASGYNEQFF.

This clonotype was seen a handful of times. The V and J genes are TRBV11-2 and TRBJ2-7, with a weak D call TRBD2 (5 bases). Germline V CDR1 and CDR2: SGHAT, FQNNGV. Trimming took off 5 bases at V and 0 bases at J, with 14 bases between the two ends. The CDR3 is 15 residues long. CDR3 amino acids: CASSNSFGDSYEQYF. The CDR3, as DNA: TGTGCCAGCAGCAATTCATTCGGGGACTCCTACGAGCAGTACTTC.

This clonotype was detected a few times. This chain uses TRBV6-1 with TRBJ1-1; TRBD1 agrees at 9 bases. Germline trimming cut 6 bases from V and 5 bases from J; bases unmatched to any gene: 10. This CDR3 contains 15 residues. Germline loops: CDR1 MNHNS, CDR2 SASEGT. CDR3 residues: CASSTLGDRDTEAFF. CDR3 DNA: TGTGCCAGCAGCACGTTGGGGGACAGGGATACTGAAGCTTTCTTT.

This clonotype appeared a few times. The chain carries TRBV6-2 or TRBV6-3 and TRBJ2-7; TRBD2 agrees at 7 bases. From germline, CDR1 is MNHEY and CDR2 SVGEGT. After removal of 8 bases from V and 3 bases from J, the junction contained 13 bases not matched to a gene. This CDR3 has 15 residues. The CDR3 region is CASDAGGTGFYEQYV. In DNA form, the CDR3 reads TGTGCCAGCGACGCCGGGGGGACGGGTTTCTACGAGCAGTACGTC.

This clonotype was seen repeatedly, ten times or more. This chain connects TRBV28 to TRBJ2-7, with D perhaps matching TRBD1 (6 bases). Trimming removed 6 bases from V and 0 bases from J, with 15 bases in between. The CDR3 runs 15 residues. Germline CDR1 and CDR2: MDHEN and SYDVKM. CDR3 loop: CASRQRQVYSYEQYF. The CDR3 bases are TGTGCCAGCAGGCAAAGACAGGTATACTCCTACGAGCAGTACTTC.

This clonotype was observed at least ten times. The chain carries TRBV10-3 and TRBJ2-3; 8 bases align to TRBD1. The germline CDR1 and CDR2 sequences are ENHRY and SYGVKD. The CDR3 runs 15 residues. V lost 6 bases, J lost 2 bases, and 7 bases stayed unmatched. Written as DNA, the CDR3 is TGTGCCATCAGGGACAGGGATGGGACCACAGATACGCAGTATTTT. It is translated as CAIRDRDGTTDTQYF.

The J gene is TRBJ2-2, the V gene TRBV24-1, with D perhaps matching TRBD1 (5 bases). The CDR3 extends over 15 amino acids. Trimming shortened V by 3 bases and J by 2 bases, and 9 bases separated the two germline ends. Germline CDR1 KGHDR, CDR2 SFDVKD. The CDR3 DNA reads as TGTGCCACCAGTGATGCACAGGTCAACACCGGGGAGCTGTTTTTT. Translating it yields CATSDAQVNTGELFF.

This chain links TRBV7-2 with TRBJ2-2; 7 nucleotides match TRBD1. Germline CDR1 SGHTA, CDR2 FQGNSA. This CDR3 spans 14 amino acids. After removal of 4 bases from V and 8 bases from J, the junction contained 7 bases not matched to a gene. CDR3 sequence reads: CASSYWTGRGELFF. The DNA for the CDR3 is TGTGCCAGCAGCTATTGGACAGGAAGGGGGGAGCTGTTTTTT.

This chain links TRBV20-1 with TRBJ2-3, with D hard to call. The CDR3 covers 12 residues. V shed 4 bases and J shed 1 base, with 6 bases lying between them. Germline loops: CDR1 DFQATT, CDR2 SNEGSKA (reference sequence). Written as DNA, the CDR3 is TGCAGTGCTAAGGATCGCACAGATACGCAGTATTTT. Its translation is CSAKDRTDTQYF.